One and the same sample provided the 22 T cell receptor beta chains below, sequenced in a study of blood T cell repertoires in COVID-19. Produced via immunoSEQ multiplex PCR; TCRdb's table is partial and in-frame only. The table includes under 90,000 clones, 80% detected once. Sequenced material: peripheral blood. These receptor sequences come from a human donor in a cohort sampled during active COVID-19.

The chain couples TRBV24-1 to TRBJ1-2; 8 nucleotides agree with TRBD1. Germline CDR1 reads KGHDR; CDR2 reads SFDVKD. The V and J ends lost 3 bases and 0 bases, in that order; junction bases with no gene match: 2. The CDR3 extends over 15 amino acids. The chain's CDR3 is CATSDTTGANYGYTF. The CDR3 bases are TGTGCCACCAGTGATACGACAGGGGCTAACTATGGCTACACCTTC.

The chain employs TRBV21-1 and TRBJ2-3; TRBD2, as called in the table, went unchecked against the DNA. TRBV21-1 is a known pseudogene. The CDR3 covers 17 residues. The CDR3 region has the DNA TGTGCCAGCAGCTTCGGAGGACTAGCGGGATATACAGATACGCAGTATTTT. This gives the protein CASSFGGLAGYTDTQYF.

This clone appeared a few times. This chain links TRBV9 with TRBJ2-1, with TRBD2 matching over 10 bases. Trimming took 4 bases from V and 3 from J; bases not matched to a gene: 4. The CDR3 covers 15 residues. From germline, CDR1 is SGDLS and CDR2 YYNGEE. The CDR3 region is CASSSLAGDYNEQFF. In nucleotides, the CDR3 is TGTGCCAGCAGCTCCCTAGCGGGAGACTACAATGAGCAGTTCTTC.

V and J are TRBV28 and TRBJ2-1, with a weak D call TRBD2 (5 bases). The V and J ends lost 3 bases and 0 bases respectively, with 15 bases between them. Germline loops: CDR1 MDHEN, CDR2 SYDVKM. The CDR3 loop spans 17 amino acids. In nucleotides, the CDR3 is TGTGCCAGCAGTTTCCCGGTAGCGTGGAGCTCCTACAATGAGCAGTTCTTC. Translated, it gives CASSFPVAWSSYNEQFF.

The rearrangement uses TRBV11-2 and TRBJ2-5; TRBD1 aligns across 8 bases. After removal of 5 bases from V and 3 bases from J, the junction contained 8 bases not matched to a gene. The CDR3 contains 15 residues. Germline V gives CDR1 SGHAT, CDR2 FQNNGV. The CDR3 reads CASSQGQGWKETQYF. The DNA for the CDR3 is TGTGCCAGCAGCCAAGGACAGGGATGGAAAGAGACCCAGTACTTC.

This clone was counted only a few times. The gene calls are TRBV6-5 and TRBJ2-1; TRBD1 matches 9 bases. In germline, CDR1 is MNHEY, CDR2 SVGAGI. V shed 5 bases and J 8 bases; nucleotides not matched to a gene: 7. The CDR3 is 14 residues long. The CDR3 DNA reads TGTGCCAGCAGTCGAGGGACAGGGATCGATGAGCAGTTCTTC. Its protein product is CASSRGTGIDEQFF.

DNA of the CDR3: TGTGCCAGCAGTGTCTACGGAGATACGCAGTATTTT. This sequence encodes CASSVYGDTQYF. This sequence joins TRBV25-1 and TRBJ2-3; D remains ambiguous. Germline CDR1 MGHDK, CDR2 SYGVNS. V lost 4 bases to trimming and J lost 5 bases, with 7 bases between them. The CDR3 loop spans 12 amino acids.

This clone was counted only a few times. CDR3 sequence: CASSFLRQGNQPQHF. The CDR3 region has the DNA TGTGCCAGCAGTTTCCTTCGACAGGGGAATCAGCCCCAGCATTTT. The chain employs TRBV6-2 or TRBV6-3 and TRBJ1-5, with 8 bases fitting TRBD1. The CDR3 has 15 residues. Germline lookup yields CDR1 MNHEY and CDR2 SVGEGT. J gave up 4 bases and V 4 bases, and 6 bases lay outside the gene matches.

V is TRBV27 and J is TRBJ1-2, with 7 positions matching TRBD1. The CDR3 contains 16 residues. Looked up from germline, CDR1 is MNHEY and CDR2 is SMNVEV (reference sequence). Trimming cost V 5 bases and J 7 bases; bases outside gene matches: 16. The CDR3 here is CASSPGDSPNVSGYTF. CDR3 coding DNA: TGTGCCAGCAGTCCGGGGGACAGCCCAAACGTTAGTGGCTACACCTTC.

This rearrangement joins TRBV5-1 to TRBJ2-5, with 9 positions matching TRBD1. The CDR3 has 15 residues. With 7 bases clipped from V and 2 bases from J, the junction kept 9 bases outside the gene matches. Germline V CDR1 and CDR2: SGHRS, YFSETQ. The CDR3 region is CASGIDRGAQETQYF. The DNA of the CDR3 is TGCGCCAGCGGGATAGACAGGGGGGCGCAAGAGACCCAGTACTTC.

Sample share makes this clone large. The chain combines TRBV4-1 with TRBJ1-5; TRBD1 aligns across 11 bases. Trimming removed 8 bases from V and 1 base from J; junction bases left unmatched: 4. The germline CDR1 and CDR2 sequences are MGHRA and YSYEKL. The CDR3 has 15 amino acids. The chain's CDR3 is CASGGTGGSNQPQHF. The CDR3 region has the DNA TGCGCCAGCGGTGGGACAGGGGGAAGCAATCAGCCCCAGCATTTT.

This clone was detected a few times. This rearrangement joins TRBV12-1 to TRBJ2-6; the DNA was not used to check the table's D call, TRBD1. TRBV12-1 represents a pseudogene. The CDR3 is 20 residues long. The CDR3: CASSLRTGIAQISGANVLTF. The CDR3 coding sequence is TGTGCCAGCAGCTTGAGGACAGGAATTGCCCAAATCTCTGGGGCCAACGTCCTGACTTTC.

The chain couples TRBV5-1 to TRBJ2-1; 7 bases fit TRBD1. Germline CDR1 is SGHRS and CDR2 is YFSETQ. This CDR3 has 16 residues. Unmatched junction bases numbered 12, after V lost 4 bases and J lost 5 bases. The CDR3 coding sequence is TGCGCCAGCAGCCACGTCAGGGGGAAGGTTGACAATGAGCAGTTCTTC. It is translated as CASSHVRGKVDNEQFF.

The rearrangement uses TRBV6-1 and TRBJ2-7; 8 bases are shared with TRBD1. CDR3 length: 15 residues. Germline CDR1 reads MNHNS; CDR2 reads SASEGT. V trimming: 3 bases; J trimming: 4 bases; junction bases outside the gene matches: 8. The CDR3 nucleotides are TGTGCCAGCAGTGACCCCCGGACAGGGACTTACGAGCAGTACGTC. It translates to CASSDPRTGTYEQYV.

V is TRBV7-9 and J is TRBJ2-5; 9 bases line up with TRBD1. V trimming: 0 bases; J trimming: 5 bases; junction bases outside the gene matches: 1. The germline V gene encodes CDR1 SEHNR and CDR2 FQNEAQ (reference sequence). CDR3 size: 14 residues. Written as DNA, the CDR3 is TGTGCCAGCAGCTTAGCCGGGACAGGGGAGACCCAGTACTTC. It yields the protein CASSLAGTGETQYF.

This chain connects TRBV27 to TRBJ1-1; tentative D call: TRBD1 (6 bases). V was trimmed by 5 bases and J by 5 bases, leaving 18 bases between them. Per the germline V gene, CDR1 is MNHEY and CDR2 is SMNVEV (reference sequence). The CDR3 is 15 residues long. The CDR3 region has the DNA TGTGCCAGCAGTCCGCTTGGGGGCCGGTCGACTGAAGCTTTCTTT. Protein: CASSPLGGRSTEAFF.

This rearrangement joins TRBV30 to TRBJ2-6; 7 bases fit TRBD1. Germline V lookup: CDR1 GTSNPN, CDR2 SVGIG (reference sequence). This CDR3 is built from 16 residues. Germline trimming cut 2 bases from V and 0 bases from J; bases unmatched to any gene: 4. CDR3 bases: TGTGCCTGGAGTCTAGACAGGGTCTCTGGGGCCAACGTCCTGACTTTC. Amino acids: CAWSLDRVSGANVLTF.

The chain employs TRBV19 and TRBJ1-1; 8 nucleotides match TRBD1. The CDR3 totals 16 residues. Trimming removed 1 base from V and 8 bases from J; junction bases left unmatched: 12. Germline CDR1 LNHDA, CDR2 SQIVND (reference sequence). The CDR3 region is CASSIGQGARSGEAFF. CDR3 nucleotide sequence: TGTGCCAGTAGTATAGGTCAGGGGGCGAGGTCGGGGGAAGCTTTCTTT.

This clone came up a few times. This rearrangement joins TRBV30 to TRBJ1-2, with 7 bases matching TRBD1. V shed 8 bases, J shed 1 base, and the junction held 10 bases outside the gene matches. This CDR3 has 14 residues. Germline V CDR1 and CDR2: GTSNPN, SVGIG (reference sequence). As DNA, the CDR3 is TGTGCCGCCTCACAGGGGCCGGGTAACTATGGCTACACCTTC. Translation: CAASQGPGNYGYTF.

The chain couples TRBV4-3 to TRBJ2-5; 7 bases line up with TRBD1. Germline V gene lookup returns CDR1 LGHNA and CDR2 YSLEER. CDR3 length: 14 residues. Trimming removed 2 bases from V and 5 bases from J; junction bases left unmatched: 5. The CDR3 region has the DNA TGCGCCAGCAGCCAAACTTCAGGGGGTGAGACCCAGTACTTC. It codes for CASSQTSGGETQYF.

The chain's CDR3 is CASAAGGTDTQYF. The CDR3 DNA sequence: TGTGCCAGCGCGGCGGGTGGCACAGATACGCAGTATTTT. J is TRBJ2-3 and V is TRBV11-3; possible D gene TRBD2, 5 bases. The V end lost 8 bases, the J end lost 1 base, and 10 bases lay between the germline ends. CDR1 and CDR2 (germline): SGHNT, YENEEA. This CDR3 is 13 amino acids long.

The V and J genes are TRBV11-3 and TRBJ2-4; 8 bases align to TRBD1. CDR3 length: 16 amino acids. The germline V gene encodes CDR1 SGHNT and CDR2 YENEEA. V lost 1 base, J lost 7 bases, and 9 bases stayed unmatched. The CDR3 loop reads CASSLVLTGDENIQYF. Here the CDR3 DNA reads TGTGCCAGCAGCTTAGTTTTGACAGGGGATGAGAACATTCAGTACTTC.